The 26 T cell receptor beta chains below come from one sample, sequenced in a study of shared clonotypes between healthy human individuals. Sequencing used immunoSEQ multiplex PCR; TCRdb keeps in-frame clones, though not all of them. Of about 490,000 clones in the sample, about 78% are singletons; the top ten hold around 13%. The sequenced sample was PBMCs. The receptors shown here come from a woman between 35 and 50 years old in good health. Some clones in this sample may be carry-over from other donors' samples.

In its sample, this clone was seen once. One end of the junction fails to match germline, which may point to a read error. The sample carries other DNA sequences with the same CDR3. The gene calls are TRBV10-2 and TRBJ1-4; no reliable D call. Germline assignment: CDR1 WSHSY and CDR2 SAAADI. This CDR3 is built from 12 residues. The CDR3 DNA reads TGCGCCAGCAGTGAGTCGAAGGAAAAGCTGTTTTTT. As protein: CASSESKEKLFF.

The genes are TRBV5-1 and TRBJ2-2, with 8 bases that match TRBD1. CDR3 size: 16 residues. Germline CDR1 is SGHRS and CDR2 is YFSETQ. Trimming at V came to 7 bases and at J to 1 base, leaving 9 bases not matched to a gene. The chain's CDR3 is CASSRTGGMNTGELFF. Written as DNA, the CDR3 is TGCGCCAGCTCCCGTACAGGGGGGATGAACACCGGGGAGCTGTTTTTT.

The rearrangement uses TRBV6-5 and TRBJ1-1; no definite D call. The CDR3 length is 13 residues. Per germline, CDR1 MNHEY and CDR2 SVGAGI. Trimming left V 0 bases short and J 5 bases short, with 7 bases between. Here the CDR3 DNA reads TGTGCCAGCAGTTACTCGATGAGAACTGAAGCTTTCTTT. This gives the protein CASSYSMRTEAFF.

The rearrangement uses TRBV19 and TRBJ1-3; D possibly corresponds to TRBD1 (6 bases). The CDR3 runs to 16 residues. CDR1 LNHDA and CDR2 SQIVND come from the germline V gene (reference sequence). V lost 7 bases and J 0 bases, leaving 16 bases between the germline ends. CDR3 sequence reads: CASTQGTEISGNTIYF. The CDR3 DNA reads TGTGCCAGTACCCAGGGGACGGAGATCTCTGGAAACACCATATATTTT.

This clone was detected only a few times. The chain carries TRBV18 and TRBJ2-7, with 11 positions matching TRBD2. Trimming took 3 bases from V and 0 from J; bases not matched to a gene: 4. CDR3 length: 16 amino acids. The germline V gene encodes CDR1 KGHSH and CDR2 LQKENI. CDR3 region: CASSPSTSGGSYEQYF. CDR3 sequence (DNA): TGTGCCAGCTCACCGTCCACTAGCGGGGGCTCCTACGAGCAGTACTTC.

The CDR3 protein is CASGVGEKLFF. In DNA form, the CDR3 reads TGCGCCAGCGGGGTCGGTGAAAAACTGTTTTTT. This chain uses TRBV10-1 with TRBJ1-4, with no clear D. The CDR3 is made up of 11 amino acids. Germline loops: CDR1 WNHNN, CDR2 SYGVQD (reference sequence). Between the trimmed V and J ends, which lost 8 bases and 7 bases, there was a span of 8 bases.

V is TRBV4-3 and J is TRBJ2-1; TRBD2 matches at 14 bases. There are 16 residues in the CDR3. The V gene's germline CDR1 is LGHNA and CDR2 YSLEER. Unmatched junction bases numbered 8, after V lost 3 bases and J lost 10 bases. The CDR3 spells CASSHVGLAGGGEQFF. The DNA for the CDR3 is TGCGCCAGCAGCCACGTAGGACTAGCGGGAGGAGGAGAGCAGTTCTTC.

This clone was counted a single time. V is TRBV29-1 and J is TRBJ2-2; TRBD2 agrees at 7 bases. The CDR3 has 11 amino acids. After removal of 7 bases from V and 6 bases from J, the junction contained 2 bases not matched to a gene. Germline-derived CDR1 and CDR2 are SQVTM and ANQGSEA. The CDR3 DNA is TGCAGCGGCCGGGGGGCCGGGGAGCTGTTTTTT. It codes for CSGRGAGELFF.

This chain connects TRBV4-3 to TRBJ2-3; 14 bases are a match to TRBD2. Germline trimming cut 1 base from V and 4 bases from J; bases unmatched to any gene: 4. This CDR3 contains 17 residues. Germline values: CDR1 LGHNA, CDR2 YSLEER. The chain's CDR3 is CASSQASTSGRADTQYF. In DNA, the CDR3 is TGCGCCAGCAGCCAAGCGTCGACTAGCGGGAGGGCAGATACGCAGTATTTT.

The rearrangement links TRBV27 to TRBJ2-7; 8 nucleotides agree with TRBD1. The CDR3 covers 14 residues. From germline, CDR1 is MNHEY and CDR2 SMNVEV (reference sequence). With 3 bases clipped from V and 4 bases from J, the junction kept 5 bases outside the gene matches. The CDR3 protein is CASSLSGGMYEQYF. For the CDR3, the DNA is TGTGCCAGCAGTTTGTCAGGGGGCATGTACGAGCAGTACTTC.

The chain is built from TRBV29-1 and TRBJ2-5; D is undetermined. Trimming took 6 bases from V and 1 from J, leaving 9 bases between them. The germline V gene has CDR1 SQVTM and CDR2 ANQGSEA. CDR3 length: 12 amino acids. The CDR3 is CSVRHLQETQYF. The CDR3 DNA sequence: TGCAGCGTCCGACACCTCCAAGAGACCCAGTACTTC.

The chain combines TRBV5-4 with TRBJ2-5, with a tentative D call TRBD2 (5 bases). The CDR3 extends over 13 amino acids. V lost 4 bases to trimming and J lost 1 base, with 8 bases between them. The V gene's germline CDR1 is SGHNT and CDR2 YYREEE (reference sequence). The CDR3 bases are TGTGCCAGCAGCCCCGCGGGCCAAGAGACCCAGTACTTC. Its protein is CASSPAGQETQYF. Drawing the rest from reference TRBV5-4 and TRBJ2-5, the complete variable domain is ETGVTQSPTHLIKTRGQQVTLRCSSQSGHNTVSWYQQALGQGPQFIFQYYREEENGRGNFPPRFSGLQFPNYSSELNVNALELDDSALYLCASSPAGQETQYFGPGTRLLVL.

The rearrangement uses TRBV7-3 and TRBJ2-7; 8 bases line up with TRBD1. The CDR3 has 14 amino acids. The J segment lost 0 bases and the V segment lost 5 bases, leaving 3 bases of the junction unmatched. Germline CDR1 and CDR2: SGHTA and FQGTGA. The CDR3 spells CASSTTGASYEQYF. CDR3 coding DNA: TGTGCCAGCAGCACGACAGGGGCCTCCTACGAGCAGTACTTC.

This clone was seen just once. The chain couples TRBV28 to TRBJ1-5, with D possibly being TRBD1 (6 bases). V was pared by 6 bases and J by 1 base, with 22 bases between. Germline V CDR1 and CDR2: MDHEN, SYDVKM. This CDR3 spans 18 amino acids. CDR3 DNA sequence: TGTGCCAGCAGACAGACCGGGACACCAACAGGGAGCAATCAGCCCCAGCATTTT. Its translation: CASRQTGTPTGSNQPQHF.

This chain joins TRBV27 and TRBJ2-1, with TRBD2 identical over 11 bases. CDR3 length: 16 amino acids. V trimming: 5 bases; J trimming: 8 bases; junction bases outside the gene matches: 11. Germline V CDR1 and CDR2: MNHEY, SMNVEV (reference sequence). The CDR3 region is CASSPLLAGALYEQFF. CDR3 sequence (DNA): TGTGCCAGCAGTCCGTTACTAGCGGGAGCGCTCTATGAGCAGTTCTTC.

The CDR3 DNA sequence: TGTGCCAGCAGCTTAGGGTCCAGGGCTAACTATGGCTACACCTTC. It codes for CASSLGSRANYGYTF. V and J are TRBV7-2 and TRBJ1-2; the D gene is possibly TRBD1 (5 bases). The CDR3 has 15 residues. Trimming left V 1 base short and J 0 bases short, with 9 bases between. From germline, CDR1 is SGHTA and CDR2 FQGNSA.

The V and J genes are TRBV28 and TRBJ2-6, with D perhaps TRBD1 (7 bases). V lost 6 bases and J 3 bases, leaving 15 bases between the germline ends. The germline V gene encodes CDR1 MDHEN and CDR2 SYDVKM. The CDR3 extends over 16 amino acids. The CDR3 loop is CASRKAGGFGANVLTF. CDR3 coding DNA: TGTGCCAGCAGGAAGGCAGGGGGGTTTGGGGCCAACGTCCTGACTTTC. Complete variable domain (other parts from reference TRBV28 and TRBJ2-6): DVKVTQSSRYLVKRTGEKVFLECVQDMDHENMFWYRQDPGLGLRLIYFSYDVKMKEKGDIPEGYSVSREKKERFSLILESASTNQTSMYLCASRKAGGFGANVLTFGAGSRLTVL.

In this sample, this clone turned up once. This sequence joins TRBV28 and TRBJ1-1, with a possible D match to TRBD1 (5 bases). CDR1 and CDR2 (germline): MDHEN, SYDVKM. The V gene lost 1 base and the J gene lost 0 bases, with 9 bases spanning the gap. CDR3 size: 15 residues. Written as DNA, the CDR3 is TGTGCCAGCAGTTTATTGCCAGGGATGAACACTGAAGCTTTCTTT. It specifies CASSLLPGMNTEAFF. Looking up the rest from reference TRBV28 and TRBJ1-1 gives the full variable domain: DVKVTQSSRYLVKRTGEKVFLECVQDMDHENMFWYRQDPGLGLRLIYFSYDVKMKEKGDIPEGYSVSREKKERFSLILESASTNQTSMYLCASSLLPGMNTEAFFGQGTRLTVV.

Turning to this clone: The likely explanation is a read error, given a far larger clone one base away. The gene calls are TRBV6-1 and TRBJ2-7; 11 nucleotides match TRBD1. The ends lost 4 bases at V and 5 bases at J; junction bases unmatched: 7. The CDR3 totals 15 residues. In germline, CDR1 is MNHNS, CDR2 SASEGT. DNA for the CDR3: TGTGCCAGCAGTGGGAGCGGGACAGGGGGTAACGAGCAGTACTTC. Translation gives CASSGSGTGGNEQYF.

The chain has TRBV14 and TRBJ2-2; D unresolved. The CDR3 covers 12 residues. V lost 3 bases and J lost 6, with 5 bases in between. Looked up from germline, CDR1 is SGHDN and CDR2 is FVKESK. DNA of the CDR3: TGTGCCAGCAGCCAGTCGGCCGGGGAGCTGTTTTTT. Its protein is CASSQSAGELFF.

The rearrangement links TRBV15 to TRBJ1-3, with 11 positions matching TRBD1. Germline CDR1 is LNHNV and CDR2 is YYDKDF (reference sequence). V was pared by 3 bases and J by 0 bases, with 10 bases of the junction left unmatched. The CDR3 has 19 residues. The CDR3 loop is CATSRAGQGVYHSGNTIYF. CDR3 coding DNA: TGTGCCACCAGCAGGGCGGGACAGGGGGTTTACCACTCTGGAAACACCATATATTTT.

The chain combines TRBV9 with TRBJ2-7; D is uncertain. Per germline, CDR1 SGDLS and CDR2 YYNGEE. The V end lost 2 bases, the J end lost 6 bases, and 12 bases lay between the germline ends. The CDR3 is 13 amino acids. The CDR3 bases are TGTGCCAGCAGCGTTCGAGGTGTGGGCGAGCAGTACTTC. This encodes CASSVRGVGEQYF. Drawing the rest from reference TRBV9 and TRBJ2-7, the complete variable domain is DSGVTQTPKHLITATGQRVTLRCSPRSGDLSVYWYQQSLDQGLQFLIQYYNGEERAKGNILERFSAQQFPDLHSELNLSSLELGDSALYFCASSVRGVGEQYFGPGTRLTVT.

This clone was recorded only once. The DNA for the CDR3 is TGTGCCGGCGGGGACTACTACTACGAGCAGTACTTC. This translates into CAGGDYYYEQYF. The chain links TRBV7-6 to TRBJ2-7; the match to TRBD2 covers 7 bases. In germline, CDR1 is SGHVS, CDR2 FNYEAQ. V trimming: 11 bases; J trimming: 3 bases; junction bases outside the gene matches: 7. The CDR3 consists of 12 residues.

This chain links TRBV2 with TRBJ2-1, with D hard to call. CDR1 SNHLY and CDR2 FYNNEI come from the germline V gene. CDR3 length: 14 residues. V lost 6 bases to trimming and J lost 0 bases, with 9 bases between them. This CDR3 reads CASSRASSYNEQFF. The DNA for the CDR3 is TGTGCCAGCAGCCGCGCCAGCTCCTACAATGAGCAGTTCTTC.

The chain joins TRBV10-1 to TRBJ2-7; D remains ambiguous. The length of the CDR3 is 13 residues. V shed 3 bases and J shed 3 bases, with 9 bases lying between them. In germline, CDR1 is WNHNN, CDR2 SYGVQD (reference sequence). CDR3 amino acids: CASSDFGGYEQYF. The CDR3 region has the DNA TGCGCCAGCAGTGACTTTGGCGGCTACGAGCAGTACTTC.

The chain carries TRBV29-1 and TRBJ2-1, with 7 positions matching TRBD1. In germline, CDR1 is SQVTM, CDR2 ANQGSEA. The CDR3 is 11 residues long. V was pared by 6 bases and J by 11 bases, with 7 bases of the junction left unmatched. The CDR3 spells CSVYRGAQQFF. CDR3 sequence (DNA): TGCAGCGTCTACAGGGGAGCCCAGCAGTTCTTC.